Below, 21 T cell receptor beta chains from the same sample are listed, as sequenced in a study of monozygotic twins with inflammatory bowel disease. TCRdb reanalyzed the 5' RACE reads, giving one entry per CDR3 protein sequence and no DNA. Its table lists 350,000 to 550,000 distinct CDR3 sequences. The specimen sequenced was blood. The receptors here all came from a human donor with ulcerative colitis or Crohn's disease, or a healthy co-twin of an affected twin (not recorded which).

This chain joins TRBV3-1 and TRBJ2-7; TCRdb's D call of TRBD1 is untestable without DNA. This CDR3 comprises 14 residues. Germline V gives CDR1 LGHDT, CDR2 YNNKEL (reference sequence). The CDR3 loop is CASSQAGGAGEQYF.

J is TRBJ1-4 and V is TRBV20-1; there is no DNA to check the TCRdb D call of TRBD1. CDR1 and CDR2 (germline): DFQATT, SNEGSKA (reference sequence). CDR3 length equals 13 residues. The chain's CDR3 is CSAGKGTNEKLFF.

The CDR3 region is CASSPNPGTSGRMHNEQFF. The chain employs TRBV28 and TRBJ2-1; absent DNA, TCRdb's TRBD2 call cannot be checked. This CDR3 spans 19 amino acids. Germline CDR1 MDHEN, CDR2 SYDVKM.

The gene calls are TRBV7-2 and TRBJ1-3. In germline, CDR1 is SGHTA, CDR2 FQGNSA. The CDR3 is 18 amino acids. The CDR3 loop reads CASSLALPREFPGNTIYF.

The chain uses TRBV10-3 and TRBJ2-7. The germline V gene encodes CDR1 ENHRY and CDR2 SYGVKD. The CDR3 extends over 13 amino acids. The CDR3 reads CAISDDTSYEQYF.

The chain links TRBV6-1 to TRBJ2-7; with no DNA, the TCRdb D assignment of TRBD1 cannot be verified. Germline CDR1 and CDR2: MNHNS and SASEGT. This CDR3 has 13 residues. CDR3 region: CASWDRGPYEQYF.

The genes are TRBV10-3 and TRBJ2-3; the D gene TCRdb calls, TRBD2, cannot be checked with no DNA. CDR1 ENHRY and CDR2 SYGVKD come from the germline V gene. The CDR3 spans 16 residues. CDR3 sequence: CAISELRGGSTDTQYF.

The chain's CDR3 is CASSSRLAGTDTQYF. The chain has TRBV7-3 and TRBJ2-3; lacking DNA, the TRBD2 call made by TCRdb goes unchecked. The CDR3 is 15 residues long. CDR1 SGHTA and CDR2 FQGTGA come from the germline V gene. Full variable domain (outside the CDR3, taken from reference TRBV7-3 and TRBJ2-3): GAGVSQTPSNKVTEKGKYVELRCDPISGHTALYWYRQSLGQGPEFLIYFQGTGAADDSGLPNDRFFAVRPEGSVSTLKIQRTERGDSAVYLCASSSRLAGTDTQYFGPGTRLTVL.

The CDR3: CASSDPYSLAKNIQYF. J is TRBJ2-4 and V is TRBV7-9. The germline V gene encodes CDR1 SEHNR and CDR2 FQNEAQ (reference sequence). This CDR3 has 16 residues.

The chain is built from TRBV4-3 and TRBJ1-1. The CDR3 is 14 amino acids. Germline values: CDR1 LGHNA, CDR2 YSLEER. The chain's CDR3 is CASSQALQGTEAFF.

The V call is TRBV14, the J call TRBJ2-3. Germline V lookup: CDR1 SGHDN, CDR2 FVKESK. There are 16 residues in the CDR3. The CDR3 here is CASSQALGRNTDTQYF. The whole variable domain, remainder taken from reference TRBV14 and TRBJ2-3, is EAGVTQFPSHSVIEKGQTVTLRCDPISGHDNLYWYRRVMGKEIKFLLHFVKESKQDESGMPNNRFLAERTGGTYSTLKVQPAELEDSGVYFCASSQALGRNTDTQYFGPGTRLTVL.

The J gene is TRBJ1-1, the V gene TRBV28; TCRdb names TRBD1, which stays unverified in the absence of DNA. Germline V gene sequence: CDR1 MDHEN, CDR2 SYDVKM. CDR3 length: 11 amino acids. This chain's CDR3 is CASSRTGMAFF.

CDR3 region: CASRTGRSQETQYF. The chain couples TRBV5-1 to TRBJ2-5; TCRdb outputs TRBD1, but without DNA this stays unchecked. CDR3 size: 14 residues. Germline loops: CDR1 SGHRS, CDR2 YFSETQ.

CDR3 protein: CASSSWMKLLAGGYHEQYF. The chain has TRBV28 and TRBJ2-7; checking the TCRdb D call of TRBD2 is not possible without DNA. Germline lookup yields CDR1 MDHEN and CDR2 SYDVKM. CDR3 length equals 19 residues.

The V gene is TRBV5-1, the J gene TRBJ1-2; the D call of TRBD1 rests on TCRdb alone, since no DNA is present to check it. The CDR3 is 15 amino acids. CDR1 and CDR2 (germline): SGHRS, YFSETQ. CDR3 region: CASSLVTPGGGGYTF.

The V call is TRBV20-1, the J call TRBJ1-1; TCRdb outputs TRBD1, but without DNA this stays unchecked. The CDR3 extends over 13 amino acids. The germline gives CDR1 DFQATT, CDR2 SNEGSKA (reference sequence). The CDR3: CSANRDRDPEAFF.

The rearrangement joins TRBV18 to TRBJ2-2; checking the TCRdb D call of TRBD1 is not possible without DNA. The germline gives CDR1 KGHSH, CDR2 LQKENI. The CDR3 runs 14 residues. Here the CDR3 reads CASSPRQGTGELFF.

The gene calls are TRBV12-3 or TRBV12-4 and TRBJ2-1; TCRdb returns TRBD2, unconfirmable since there is no DNA. The CDR3 loop spans 14 amino acids. The CDR3 spells CASSSADSSRRQFF.

The chain carries TRBV25-1 and TRBJ1-2; TCRdb lists TRBD1, though no DNA is available to test this call. From germline, CDR1 is MGHDK and CDR2 SYGVNS. The length of the CDR3 is 13 residues. This CDR3 reads CASSKGQLYGYTF.

The gene calls are TRBV2 and TRBJ2-5; TCRdb calls TRBD2, which cannot be checked without DNA. The CDR3 loop spans 16 amino acids. The germline gives CDR1 SNHLY, CDR2 FYNNEI. CDR3 amino acids: CASNSPAAGGQETQYF.

The CDR3 here is CASSFSSGNRNEQFF. V and J are TRBV27 and TRBJ2-1; TCRdb calls TRBD2, which cannot be checked without DNA. Germline-derived CDR1 and CDR2 are MNHEY and SMNVEV (reference sequence). The length of the CDR3 is 15 residues.